The 12 T cell receptor beta chains in this list originate from one sample, sequenced in a study of T cells in Graves' hyperthyroidism and ophthalmopathy. The investigators amplified TCR beta CDR3 regions from RNA transcripts. Carried out on the TCR CDR3, a first-round RT-PCR used the HTBI primer set. TCRdb used MiXCR to reprocess the multiplex PCR reads, holding one entry per CDR3 protein. Of 300,000 to 450,000 distinct CDR3 sequences listed, 15% are singletons. The material sequenced was blood. These receptors were collected from a woman in her 30s with Graves' hyperthyroidism.

This clonotype was seen at least ten times. The V gene is TRBV5-6, the J gene TRBJ1-4; 10 positions agree with TRBD1. V was pared by 1 base and J by 6 bases, with 6 bases of the junction left unmatched. This CDR3 is 16 amino acids long. CDR1 and CDR2 from the germline V gene are SGHDT and YYEEEE. CDR3 sequence reads: CASSLKFGTGDEKLFF. The CDR3 DNA reads TGTGCCAGCAGCTTGAAGTTTGGGACAGGGGATGAAAAACTGTTTTTT.

The chain joins TRBV15 to TRBJ2-3, with 10 bases fitting TRBD2. The CDR3 runs to 17 residues. CDR1 LNHNV and CDR2 YYDKDF come from the germline V gene (reference sequence). J gave up 4 bases and V 2 bases, and 9 bases lay outside the gene matches. The CDR3 DNA reads as TGTGCCACCAGCAGACGCTCTAGCGGGAGAATCGCAGATACGCAGTATTTT. Its protein product is CATSRRSSGRIADTQYF.

This clonotype has a count of ten or more. The genes are TRBV28 and TRBJ2-5, with TRBD1 matching over 11 bases. The CDR3 loop spans 15 amino acids. J lost 5 bases, V lost 7 bases, and 9 bases had no gene match. CDR1 and CDR2 (germline): MDHEN, SYDVKM. The CDR3 DNA is TGTGCCAGCACCTCGGACAGGGGGCATAGTGAGACCCAGTACTTC. Translated: CASTSDRGHSETQYF.

This clonotype came up many times. The CDR3 reads CASSPPGQGVANTIYF. DNA of the CDR3: TGTGCCAGCAGCCCACCGGGACAGGGGGTGGCAAACACCATATATTTT. The chain carries TRBV28 and TRBJ1-3; 11 positions agree with TRBD1. The germline V gene has CDR1 MDHEN and CDR2 SYDVKM. This CDR3 is 16 amino acids long. J gave up 6 bases and V 6 bases, and 10 bases lay outside the gene matches.

This clonotype was seen at least ten times. The chain is built from TRBV28 and TRBJ2-3, with TRBD1 as a possible D gene (6 bases). The germline V and J ends were trimmed by 5 bases and 1 base, with 13 bases remaining between them. This CDR3 is 15 amino acids long. Looked up from germline, CDR1 is MDHEN and CDR2 is SYDVKM. Here the CDR3 DNA reads TGTGCCAGCAGTGCCCGGGACATCGGCACAGATACGCAGTATTTT. Its protein is CASSARDIGTDTQYF.

This clonotype appeared many times. The chain recombines TRBV18 with TRBJ1-4; perhaps TRBD1 as D (5 bases). Germline CDR1 reads KGHSH; CDR2 reads LQKENI. The CDR3 runs to 14 residues. V lost 4 bases to trimming and J lost 4 bases, with 10 bases between them. The CDR3 sequence: CASSQRQNNEKLFF. CDR3 in DNA: TGTGCCAGCTCACAGAGACAGAATAATGAAAAACTGTTTTTT.

This clonotype was seen ten or more times. A much more abundant neighbour one base away suggests this may be a read error. The V call is TRBV27, the J call TRBJ2-1, with no clear D. CDR1 is MNHEY, CDR2 SMNVEV, per germline (reference sequence). The CDR3 spans 15 residues. CDR3 DNA: TGTGCCTGCAGTTTATCTCGCGCTCAGCACAATGAGCAGTTCTTC. This sequence encodes CACSLSRAQHNEQFF.

This clonotype was seen a handful of times. The genes are TRBV2 and TRBJ2-3, with D possibly matching TRBD2 (5 bases). Germline V CDR1 and CDR2: SNHLY, FYNNEI. With 0 bases removed from V and 5 bases from J, the gap between germline ends came to 12 bases. The CDR3 is 15 residues long. CDR3 coding DNA: TGTGCCAGCAGTGAAGCGCGAGGGAGCTTAGATACGCAGTATTTT. Its translation is CASSEARGSLDTQYF.

V usage is TRBV5-5 and J usage is TRBJ2-1, with D possibly TRBD1 on 6 matching bases. V lost 2 bases, J lost 3 bases, and 9 bases lay in between. The CDR3 consists of 14 residues. CDR1 is SGHKS, CDR2 YYEKEE, per germline (reference sequence). CDR3 bases: TGTGCCAGCAGCTTTTCAGGGGACTACAATGAGCAGTTCTTC. As protein: CASSFSGDYNEQFF.

Concerning this clonotype itself: A clone one base away is much larger, so this may be a read error. The V and J genes are TRBV6-1 and TRBJ2-7, with a possible D match to TRBD1 (7 bases). The germline gives CDR1 MNHNS, CDR2 SASEGT. V lost 6 bases and J 4 bases, leaving 16 bases between the germline ends. The CDR3 covers 14 residues. The CDR3 DNA reads TGTGCCAGCAGGAGTCCGACAGGGAGGTACGAGCAGTACTTC. Amino acids: CASRSPTGRYEQYF.

This clonotype was detected many times. The chain uses TRBV14 and TRBJ1-2; tentative D call: TRBD1 (5 bases). The CDR3 is made up of 16 amino acids. V was cut by 4 bases and J by 4 bases, with 19 bases left in between. From germline, CDR1 is SGHDN and CDR2 FVKESK. Written as DNA, the CDR3 is TGTGCCAGCAGCCGACTGGGGCAGGAACTCTCCTATGGCTACACCTTC. It translates to CASSRLGQELSYGYTF.

The sample holds a few counts of this clonotype. The gene calls are TRBV6-1 and TRBJ2-7; D may be TRBD2 (5 bases). CDR1 is MNHNS and CDR2 is SASEGT in the germline V gene. Trimming shortened V by 8 bases and J by 4 bases, and 9 bases separated the two germline ends. The length of the CDR3 is 11 residues. The CDR3 DNA reads as TGTGCCAGCGGGAGAACGTACGAGCAGTACTTC. Its protein is CASGRTYEQYF.